This T cell receptor (beta chain) was documented in a study of T cells in women clearing cervical HPV infection. Regarding this clone: Read coverage stops 3 residues before the CDR3 terminus; the germline J gene supplies the remainder.

Germline assignment: CDR1 KGHSH and CDR2 LQKENI. The CDR3 covers 16 residues. Sequencing was performed with immunoSEQ multiplex PCR; in TCRdb, only in-frame clones are kept and a portion is missing. This listing includes about 34,000 clones. This chain links TRBV18 with TRBJ1-2; TRBD1 matches 12 bases. The TCR was taken from a woman aged 18-69 years with a cervical HPV16 infection that either progressed to CIN3+ or cleared (not recorded which). The sequenced material came from blood buffy coat. CDR3 DNA (partial): TGTGCCAGCTCACCAGGAATGGGACAGGGGGCAGTCGGC. It codes for CASSPGMGQGAVG. The entire CDR3 protein is CASSPGMGQGAVGYTF. Using reference TRBV18 and TRBJ1-2 for the parts outside the CDR3, the full variable domain is NAGVMQNPRHLVRRRGQEARLRCSPMKGHSHVYWYRQLPEEGLKFMVYLQKENIIDESGMPKERFSAEFPKEGPSILRIQQVVRGDSAAYFCASSPGMGQGAVGYTFGSGTRLTVV.